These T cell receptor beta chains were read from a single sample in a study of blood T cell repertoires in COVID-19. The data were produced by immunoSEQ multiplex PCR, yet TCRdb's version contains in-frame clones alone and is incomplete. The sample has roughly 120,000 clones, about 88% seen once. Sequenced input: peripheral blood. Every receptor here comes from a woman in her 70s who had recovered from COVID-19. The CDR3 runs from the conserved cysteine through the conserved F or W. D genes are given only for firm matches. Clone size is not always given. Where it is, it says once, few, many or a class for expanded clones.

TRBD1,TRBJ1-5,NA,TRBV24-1,TGTGCCACCAGTGACACCACAGGGGGCGACCAGCCCCAGCATTTT,CATSDTTGGDQPQHF
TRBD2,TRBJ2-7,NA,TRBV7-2,TGTGCCAGCAGCTTAGTAGTACTAGCGGGGTACGAGCAGTACTTC,CASSLVVLAGYEQYF
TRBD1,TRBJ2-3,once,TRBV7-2,TGTGCCAGCAGCTTACCCGGACAGGGGAGAGCAGATACGCAGTATTTT,CASSLPGQGRADTQYF
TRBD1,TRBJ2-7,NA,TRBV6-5,TGTGCCTCTAGCCGAGGGACAGGTTTTACCGAGCAGTACTTC,CASSRGTGFTEQYF
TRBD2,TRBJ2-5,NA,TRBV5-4,TGTGCCAGCAGCCTGACTAGCGGGGAGGCGGAAGAGACCCAGTACTTC,CASSLTSGEAEETQYF
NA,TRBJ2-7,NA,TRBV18,TGTGCCAGCTCACCGACTAGCTACGAGCAGTACTTC,CASSPTSYEQYF
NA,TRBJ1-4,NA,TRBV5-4,TGTGCCAGCAGCTCGAAGTGGGGGCCTAATGAAAAACTGTTTTTT,CASSSKWGPNEKLFF
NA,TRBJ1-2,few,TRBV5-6,TGTGCCAGCAGCTTGAGGAGCTATGGCTACACCTTC,CASSLRSYGYTF
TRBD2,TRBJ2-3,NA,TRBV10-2,TGCGCCAGCAGTGATAGGGCGGGGGGCTCTTATACGCAGTATTTT,CASSDRAGGSYTQYF
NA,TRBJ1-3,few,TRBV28,TGTGCCAGCAGTCGGACTACTGGAAACACCATATATTTT,CASSRTTGNTIYF
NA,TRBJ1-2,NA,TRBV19,TGTGCCAGTGGCCGACAATGGACAGCCAACTATGGCTACACCTTC,CASGRQWTANYGYTF
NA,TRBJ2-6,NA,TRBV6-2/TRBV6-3,TGTGCCAGCAGTCTCAGGGGTCGGAGCTCTGGGGCCAACGTCCTGACTTTC,CASSLRGRSSGANVLTF
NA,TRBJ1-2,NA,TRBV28,TGTGCCAGCAGTACGGGTTTTGAAGGGGGCTATGGCTACACCTTC,CASSTGFEGGYGYTF
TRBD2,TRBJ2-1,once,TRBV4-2,TGTGCCAGCAGCCAAGATGCCGGGACTAGTTACAATGAGCAGTTCTTC,CASSQDAGTSYNEQFF
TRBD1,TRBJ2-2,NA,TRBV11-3,TGTGCCAGCAGTCAGGGACAGGGAGGCACCGGGGAGCTGTTTTTT,CASSQGQGGTGELFF
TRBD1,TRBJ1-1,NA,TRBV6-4,TGTGCCAGCAGAAGACAGGGCGGGAACACTGAAGCTTTCTTT,CASRRQGGNTEAFF
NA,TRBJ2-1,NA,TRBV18,TGTGCCAGCTCCCCCATCCGGGACTGGGGGAATGAGCAGTTCTTC,CASSPIRDWGNEQFF
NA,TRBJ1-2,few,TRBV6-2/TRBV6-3,TGTGCCAGCAGTTACGTCACGGGCTATGGCTACACCTTC,CASSYVTGYGYTF
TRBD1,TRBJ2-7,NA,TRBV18,TGTGCCAGCTCACCAGGGACAGCTTACGAGCAGTACTTC,CASSPGTAYEQYF
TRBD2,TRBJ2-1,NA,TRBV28,TGTGCCAGCAGTTTGGGGGGACTAGCGGGAGACGGTGAGCAGTTCTTC,CASSLGGLAGDGEQFF
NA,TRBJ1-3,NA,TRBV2,TGTGCCAGCAGTGACAGGGGAAACACCATATATTTT,CASSDRGNTIYF
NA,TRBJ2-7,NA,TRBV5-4,TGTGCCAGCAGCCCCGGACATCGAACACGGCAGTACTTC,CASSPGHRTRQYF
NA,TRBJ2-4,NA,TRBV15,TGTGCCACCAGCAGCCCCCAGGCCGTAGCCAAAAACATTCAGTACTTC,CATSSPQAVAKNIQYF
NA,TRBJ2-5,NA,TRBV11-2,TGTGCCAGCAGCCCCCAGGGGTTTAGTGAGACCCAGTACTTC,CASSPQGFSETQYF
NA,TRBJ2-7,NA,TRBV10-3,TGTGCCATCAGTGAGTCGAACCGACAGAATCACGAGCAGTACTTC,CAISESNRQNHEQYF
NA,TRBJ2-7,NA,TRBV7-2,TGTGCCAGCAGCTCCCCCCCCGGGGTCGAGCAGTACTTC,CASSSPPGVEQYF
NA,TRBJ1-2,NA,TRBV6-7,TGTGCCAGCAGCCGAGTCCCTACAGGGTGCGCTAACTATGGCTACACCTTC,CASSRVPTGCANYGYTF
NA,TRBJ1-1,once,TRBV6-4,TGTGCCAGCAGTGACTCGGTCAGAAAGTCAATGAACACTGAAGCTTTCTTT,CASSDSVRKSMNTEAFF
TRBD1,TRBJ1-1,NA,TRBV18,TGTGCCAGCTCACCATTGGGGACAGGGGTGAACACTGAAGCTTTCTTT,CASSPLGTGVNTEAFF
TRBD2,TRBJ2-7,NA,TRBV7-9,TGTGCCAGCAGCTTTAGCGGGGGCTCCTACGAGCAGTACTTC,CASSFSGGSYEQYF
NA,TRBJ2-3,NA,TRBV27,TGTGCCAGCAGTTTAACCCTAGCAACAGATACGCAGTATTTT,CASSLTLATDTQYF
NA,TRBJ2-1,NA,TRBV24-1,TGTGCCACCAGTGAGCTAGGGACGGGGTCAGGGGACAATGAGCAGTTCTTC,CATSELGTGSGDNEQFF
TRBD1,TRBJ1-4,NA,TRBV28,TGTGCCAGCAGTTTCCCGGGACAGGTCCCCGCTAATGAAAAACTGTTTTTT,CASSFPGQVPANEKLFF
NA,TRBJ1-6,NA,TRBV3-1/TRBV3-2,TGTGCCAGCAGACCCAGACAGGTCCCCAATTCACCCCTCCACTTT,CASRPRQVPNSPLHF
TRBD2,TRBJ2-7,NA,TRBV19,TGTGCCAGTAGACCCTCGTGGGGGGGGGACGAGCAGTACTTC,CASRPSWGGDEQYF
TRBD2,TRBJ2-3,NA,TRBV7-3,TGTGCCAGCGGACTAGCGGGGACAGATACGCAGTATTTT,CASGLAGTDTQYF
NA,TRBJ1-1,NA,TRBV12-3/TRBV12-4,TGTGCCACCCGGGGGGTGACTGAAGCTTTCTTT,CATRGVTEAFF
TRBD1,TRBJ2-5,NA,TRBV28,TGTGCCAGCAGATCGGGACAGGGGAGTGAAGAGACCCAGTACTTC,CASRSGQGSEETQYF
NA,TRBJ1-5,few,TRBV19,TGTGCCAGTGATGGGCGGAGGGGTTTCCAGCCCCAGCATTTT,CASDGRRGFQPQHF
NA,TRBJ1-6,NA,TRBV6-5,TGTGCCAGCAGTTACTGGACAGCCAATAATTCACCCCTCCACTTT,CASSYWTANNSPLHF
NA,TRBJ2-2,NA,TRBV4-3,TGCGCCAGCAGCCAAGGCCTAGCTCGCACCGGGGAGCTGTTTTTT,CASSQGLARTGELFF
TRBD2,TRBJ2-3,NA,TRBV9,TGTGCCAGCAGCGTAGGGTGGCTAGCGGGGGCCACAGATACGCAGTATTTT,CASSVGWLAGATDTQYF
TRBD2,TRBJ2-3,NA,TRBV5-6,TGTGCCAGCAGCTTGCGGGTCGGGACTAGCGGAGGCACAGATACGCAGTATTTT,CASSLRVGTSGGTDTQYF
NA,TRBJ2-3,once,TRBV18,TGTGCCAGCTCACCTTCCAGGGGACGGACAGATACGCAGTATTTT,CASSPSRGRTDTQYF
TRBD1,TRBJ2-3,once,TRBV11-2,TGTGCCAGCACCTTGACAGGGAACCCAGATACGCAGTATTTT,CASTLTGNPDTQYF
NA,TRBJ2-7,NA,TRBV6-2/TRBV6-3,TGTGCCAGCAGTTACTCCGGGGCCTACGAGCAGTACTTC,CASSYSGAYEQYF
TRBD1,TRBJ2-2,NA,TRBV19,TGTGCCAGTAGTACGCAATGGACAGGGGGGGACACCGGGGAGCTGTTTTTT,CASSTQWTGGDTGELFF
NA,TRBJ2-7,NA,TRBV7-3,TGTGCCAGCAGCTTAATCCCCTCAGGGGTGAAGTACTTC,CASSLIPSGVKYF